This entry is about one T cell receptor beta chain. The antigen remains unidentified. This specimen belongs to a study of identical twins. Study-wide findings and caveats: Clonotypes of the beta chain that were abundant in cord blood carried fewer insertions (memory repertoires showed none).

The CDR3 length is 13 residues. Trimming took off 7 bases at V and 2 bases at J, with 12 bases between the two ends. Healthy Caucasians supplied all donations. A universal primer site was incorporated via template switching, and the cDNA contained unique molecular identifiers. TCRdb processed the 5' RACE reads anew with MiXCR; each CDR3 protein has one entry. Of 520,000 or so distinct CDR3 sequences in the sample, around 20% are singletons; the top ten hold roughly 0.91%. These data were likewise used in another study, on T cells expressing NK-cell markers. Per that paper: Top CD8+ clonotypes included the dominant CD3+CD56+NKG2C+ clonotypes in roughly 6 donors.

The sequence came from a woman aged 18-29 years in good health. The rearrangement uses TRBV12-3 or TRBV12-4 and TRBJ2-7, with D possibly matching TRBD2 (7 bases). The sample comprised CD4+ T cells sorted from blood. As DNA, the CDR3 is TGTGCCAGCAATGCGGGGGCAGCCTACGAGCAGTACTTC. It specifies CASNAGAAYEQYF.